The present T cell receptor beta chain was sequenced within a study of OX40 agonist ivuxolimab in advanced cancers. Overall study results and limits: It was not determined which antigens were specifically recognized by the peripheral T cells that had undergone clonal expansion.

The method was immunoSEQ multiplex PCR; TCRdb's version includes in-frame clones alone and lacks a portion of them. The sample holds roughly 71,000 clones, 70% to 85% seen once. Worth noting for this clone: The antigen is not known.

This sample comprised CD4+ or CD8+ T cells sorted from blood, obtained in a trial of the OX40 agonist ivuxolimab. The receptor comes from an adult with an advanced solid tumor such as melanoma, head and neck, liver or kidney cancer.

The CDR3 loop reads CASGLGGETQYF. CDR3 DNA sequence: TGTGCCAGCGGGCTAGGGGGGGAGACCCAGTACTTC. This chain uses TRBV7-2 with TRBJ2-5; D is possibly TRBD1 or TRBD2 (6 bases each). Germline loops: CDR1 SGHTA, CDR2 FQGNSA. V lost 8 bases to trimming and J lost 5 bases, with 12 bases between them. CDR3 length: 12 residues.